This TCR beta chain was recovered during a study of shared clonotypes between healthy human individuals. As defined, naive CD8 cells were CD45RO-negative and positively selected for CCR7, with terminally differentiated effector memory CD45RA+ cells excluded. Germline loops: CDR1 MNHEY, CDR2 SMNVEV (reference sequence). V was pared by 6 bases and J by 4 bases, with 9 bases of the junction left unmatched. The CDR3 spans 14 residues. A word on this clone: The antigen remains undetermined.

General study points: Limited genetic and exposure-history diversity came from having few donors.

Every subset had its genomic DNA shared out evenly among several immunoSEQ plates. TCRdb's copy holds only in-frame clones and misses some; the assay was immunoSEQ multiplex PCR. In the table there are fewer than 700,000 clones, 85% to 95% of which are singletons. V is TRBV27 and J is TRBJ2-7; 7 positions match TRBD1. The sequencing input was naive CD8+ T cells sorted from blood. This receptor was obtained from a woman in her 30s in good health. Here the CDR3 DNA reads TGTGCCAGCAGCCCGACAGGGTTTATGTACGAGCAGTACTTC. Protein: CASSPTGFMYEQYF.